This record looks at one T cell receptor beta chain sequence and its context. The antigen remains undetermined. The data belong to a study of tumor and adjacent non-tumor tissue in lung cancer. Study information: There were fewer than 15 adenocarcinoma, 2 squamous cell carcinoma and 1 small cell lung cancer cases. The patients, approximately 9 men and five or six women, were roughly 31 to 85 with stage I to III disease. Study-wide points: TCR diversity was significantly greater in tumor than normal lung tissue. Shorter survival was associated with higher TCR diversity in tumors.

Three rounds of nested PCR, following a modified ARM-PCR protocol, produced the TCRbeta library. TCRdb independently ran MiXCR on the multiplex PCR reads; one entry per CDR3 protein. Among roughly 90,000 distinct CDR3 sequences, around 82% were seen once, and the ten largest hold 21%. No cell sorting was done before RNA was extracted from the tissue. More than 3 cm separated this lung sample from the edge of the tumor. This CDR3 has 14 residues. The germline V gene has CDR1 SGHRS and CDR2 YFSETQ. V was shortened by 4 bases and J by 6 bases, with 13 bases between the two germline ends. This TCR was sampled from a woman in her forties or fifties with non-small cell lung cancer. The chain employs TRBV5-1 and TRBJ2-2, with D tentatively TRBD1 (6 bases). The specimen was distant non-tumor lung tissue. The CDR3: CASSRGQTPGELFF. The DNA for the CDR3 is TGCGCCAGCAGCCGCGGACAGACTCCCGGGGAGCTGTTTTTT.